This T cell receptor beta chain was sequenced for a study of blood T cell repertoires in COVID-19. Study-wide background: Specimens from acute and convalescent COVID-19 originated in the United States, Italy and Spain. Sample material is recorded as cDNA or gDNA derived from T cells, B-cell-depleted T cells, or PBMCs.

In the study's own analysis: Quantification of nucleated cells was approximated via reference gene primer amplification. Profiling relied on immunoSEQ multiplex PCR, and the TCRdb table lists in-frame clones only, not all of them. V and J calls and clone size come straight from that table; D and trimming were deduced from the DNA. In the table there are about 10,000 clones, roughly 79% of which are singletons. V lost 1 base to trimming and J lost 8 bases, with 17 bases between them. Per germline, CDR1 GTSNPN and CDR2 SVGIG (reference sequence). The CDR3 loop spans 15 amino acids. The sequence came from a human donor in a cohort sampled during active COVID-19. Material: peripheral blood. The V and J genes are TRBV30 and TRBJ1-4; D gene uncertain. The CDR3 region has the DNA TGTGCCTGGAGTGCCTCCGGGGAGTTAGGAGAAAAACTGTTTTTT. Translated: CAWSASGELGEKLFF.